One and the same sample provided the 9 T cell receptor beta chains below, sequenced in a study of T cell responses to AZD1222 COVID-19 vaccine. Profiling relied on immunoSEQ multiplex PCR, and the TCRdb table lists in-frame clones only, not all of them. The sample has about 150,000 clones, over 70% seen once. Here the sequenced sample was peripheral blood, taken 28 days after the second AZD1222 dose. These receptors all come from an adult who received the AZD1222 COVID-19 vaccine.

This chain joins TRBV3-1 (or the pseudogene TRBV3-2) and TRBJ2-7; D is undetermined. Between the trimmed V and J ends, which lost 2 bases and 0 bases, there was a span of 14 bases. Germline CDR1 is LGHDT and CDR2 is YNNKEL (reference sequence). This CDR3 contains 16 residues. DNA for the CDR3: TGTGCCAGCAGCCAATCCGTCTCCTTAAGCTCCTACGAGCAGTACTTC. Translating it yields CASSQSVSLSSYEQYF.

This chain uses TRBV6-2 or TRBV6-3 with TRBJ2-5; D uncertain. V lost 4 bases and J 4 bases, leaving 13 bases between the germline ends. Germline V gene sequence: CDR1 MNHEY, CDR2 SVGEGT. The CDR3 has 14 amino acids. The CDR3 reads CASSSHPRGETQYF. The DNA of the CDR3 is TGTGCCAGCAGTTCCCACCCGCGTGGAGAGACCCAGTACTTC.

The chain uses TRBV5-4 and TRBJ1-1; D gene uncertain. CDR3 size: 13 residues. V lost 0 bases to trimming and J lost 1 base, with 4 bases between them. CDR1 is SGHNT and CDR2 is YYREEE in the germline V gene (reference sequence). The CDR3 loop reads CASSLGENTEAFF. The CDR3 nucleotides are TGTGCCAGCAGCTTGGGGGAGAACACTGAAGCTTTCTTT.

The chain recombines TRBV7-6 with TRBJ2-1; TRBD2 matches at 11 bases. The CDR3 runs 16 residues. V lost 1 base, J lost 4 bases, and 3 bases stayed unmatched. The germline gives CDR1 SGHVS, CDR2 FNYEAQ. The CDR3, as DNA: TGTGCCAGCAGCTTAGGGTCTAGCGGGAGGTACAATGAGCAGTTCTTC. Protein product: CASSLGSSGRYNEQFF.

The chain recombines TRBV2 with TRBJ2-1; no clear D. This CDR3 is 12 amino acids long. Germline values: CDR1 SNHLY, CDR2 FYNNEI. Trimming left V 4 bases short and J 4 bases short, with 5 bases between. This chain's CDR3 is CASSASYNEQFF. CDR3 bases: TGTGCCAGCAGTGCCTCATACAATGAGCAGTTCTTC.

The V call is TRBV20-1, the J call TRBJ2-7, with TRBD1 matching 7 bases. CDR3 length equals 14 residues. Per germline, CDR1 DFQATT and CDR2 SNEGSKA (reference sequence). After removal of 3 bases from V and 3 bases from J, the junction contained 8 bases not matched to a gene. The CDR3, as DNA: TGCAGTGCTAGTGTGGGACAGATATTCTACGAGCAGTACTTC. It yields the protein CSASVGQIFYEQYF.

The chain employs TRBV7-9 and TRBJ1-1, with 7 bases lining up with TRBD1. V was clipped by 6 bases and J by 7 bases; unmatched bases: 5. The CDR3 contains 12 residues. In germline, CDR1 is SEHNR, CDR2 FQNEAQ (reference sequence). The CDR3 loop reads CASSTGELEAFF. In DNA, the CDR3 is TGTGCCAGCAGTACAGGGGAACTTGAAGCTTTCTTT.

This rearrangement joins TRBV9 to TRBJ2-2; D is unclear. The V gene's germline CDR1 is SGDLS and CDR2 YYNGEE. V was trimmed by 1 base and J by 4 bases, leaving 8 bases between them. The CDR3 runs 14 residues. The CDR3 is CASSVTISTGELFF. Written as DNA, the CDR3 is TGTGCCAGCAGCGTAACTATTTCCACCGGGGAGCTGTTTTTT.

The CDR3 reads CASSQVPDTQYF. The DNA for the CDR3 is TGTGCCAGCAGCCAAGTTCCAGATACGCAGTATTTT. The V and J genes are TRBV14 and TRBJ2-3; no definite D call. Per the germline V gene, CDR1 is SGHDN and CDR2 is FVKESK. Trimming removed 1 base from V and 4 bases from J, with 3 bases in between. This CDR3 is 12 amino acids long.